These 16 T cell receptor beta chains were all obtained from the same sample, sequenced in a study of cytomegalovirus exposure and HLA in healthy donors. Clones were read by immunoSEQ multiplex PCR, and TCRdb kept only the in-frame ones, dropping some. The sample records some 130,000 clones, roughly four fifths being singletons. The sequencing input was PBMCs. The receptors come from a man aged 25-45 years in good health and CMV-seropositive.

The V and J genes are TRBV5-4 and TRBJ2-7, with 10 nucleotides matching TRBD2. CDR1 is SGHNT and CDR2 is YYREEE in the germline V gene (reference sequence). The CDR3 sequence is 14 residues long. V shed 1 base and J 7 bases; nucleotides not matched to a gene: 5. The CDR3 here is CASSLRLAGGEQYF. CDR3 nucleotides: TGTGCCAGCAGCTTGCGACTAGCGGGCGGGGAGCAGTACTTC.

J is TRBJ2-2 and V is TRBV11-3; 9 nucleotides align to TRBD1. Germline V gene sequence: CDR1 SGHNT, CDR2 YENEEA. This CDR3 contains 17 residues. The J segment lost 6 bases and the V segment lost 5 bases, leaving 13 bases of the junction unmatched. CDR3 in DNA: TGTGCCAGCAGCCCGGGACAGGGAAGAGTCGGGCCCGGGGAGCTGTTTTTT. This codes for CASSPGQGRVGPGELFF.

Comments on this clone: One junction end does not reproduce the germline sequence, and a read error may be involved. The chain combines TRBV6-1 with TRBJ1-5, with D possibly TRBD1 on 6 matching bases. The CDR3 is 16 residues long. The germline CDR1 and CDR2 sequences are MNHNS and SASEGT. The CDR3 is CASREDRTVPNQPQHF. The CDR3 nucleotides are TGTGCCAGCAGGGAAGACCGGACAGTTCCCAATCAGCCCCAGCATTTT.

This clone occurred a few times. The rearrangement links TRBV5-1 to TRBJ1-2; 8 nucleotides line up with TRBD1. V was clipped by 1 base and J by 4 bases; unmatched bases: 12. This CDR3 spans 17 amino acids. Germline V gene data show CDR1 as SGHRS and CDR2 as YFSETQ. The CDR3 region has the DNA TGCGCCAGCAGCTTGTATGGACAGGGTCATATTCTCTATGGCTACACCTTC. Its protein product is CASSLYGQGHILYGYTF.

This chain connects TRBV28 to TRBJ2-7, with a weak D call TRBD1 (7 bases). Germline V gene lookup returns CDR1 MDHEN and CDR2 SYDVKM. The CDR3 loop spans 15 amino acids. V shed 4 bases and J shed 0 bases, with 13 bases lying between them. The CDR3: CASSSAGQSSYEQYF. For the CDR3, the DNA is TGTGCCAGCAGTTCGGCGGGACAGAGCTCCTACGAGCAGTACTTC.

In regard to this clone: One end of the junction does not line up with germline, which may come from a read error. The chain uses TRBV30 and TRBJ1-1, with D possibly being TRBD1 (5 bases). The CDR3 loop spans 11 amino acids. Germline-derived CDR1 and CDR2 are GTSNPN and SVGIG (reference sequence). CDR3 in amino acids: CAWSRRAGLLF. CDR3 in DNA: TGTGCCTGGAGCAGAAGGGCGGGACTCCTCTTT.

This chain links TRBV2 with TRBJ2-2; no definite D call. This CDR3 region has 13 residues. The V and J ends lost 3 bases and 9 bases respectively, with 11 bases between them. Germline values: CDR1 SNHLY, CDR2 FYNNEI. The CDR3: CASSDRNSRELFF. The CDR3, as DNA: TGTGCCAGCAGTGACAGGAATAGTCGGGAGCTGTTTTTT.

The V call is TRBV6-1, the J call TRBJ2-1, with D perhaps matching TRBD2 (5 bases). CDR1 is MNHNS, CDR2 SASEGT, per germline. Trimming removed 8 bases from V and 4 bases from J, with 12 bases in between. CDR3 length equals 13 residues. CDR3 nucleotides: TGTGCCAGCTACGGACTCAGATACAATGAGCAGTTCTTC. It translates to CASYGLRYNEQFF.

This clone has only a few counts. CDR3 in DNA: TGTGCCAGCAGCTTGGCTCAACACAACACCGGGGAGCTGTTTTTT. This translates into CASSLAQHNTGELFF. The chain is built from TRBV5-4 and TRBJ2-2; D gene ambiguous. Germline-derived CDR1 and CDR2 are SGHNT and YYREEE (reference sequence). V was pared by 0 bases and J by 2 bases, with 8 bases between. There are 15 residues in the CDR3.

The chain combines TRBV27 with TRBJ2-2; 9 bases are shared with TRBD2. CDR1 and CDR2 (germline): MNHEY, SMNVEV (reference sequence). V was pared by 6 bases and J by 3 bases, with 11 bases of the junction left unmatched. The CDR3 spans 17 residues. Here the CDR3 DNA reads TGTGCCAGCAGCCGAAGTGGGCTAGCGGGATACACCGGGGAGCTGTTTTTT. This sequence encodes CASSRSGLAGYTGELFF.

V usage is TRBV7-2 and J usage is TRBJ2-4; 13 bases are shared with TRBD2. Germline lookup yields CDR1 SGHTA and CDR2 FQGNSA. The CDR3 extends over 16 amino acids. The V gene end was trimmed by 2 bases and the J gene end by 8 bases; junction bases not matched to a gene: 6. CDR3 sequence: CASSLTSGRARDIQYF. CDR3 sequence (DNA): TGTGCCAGCAGCTTAACTAGCGGGAGGGCCAGGGACATTCAGTACTTC.

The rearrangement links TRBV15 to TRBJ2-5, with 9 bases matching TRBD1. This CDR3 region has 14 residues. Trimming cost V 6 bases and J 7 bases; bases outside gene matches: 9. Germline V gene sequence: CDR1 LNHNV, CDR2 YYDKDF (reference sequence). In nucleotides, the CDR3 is TGTGCCACCAGTCCGAGGGGACAGGGAGGGACCCAGTACTTC. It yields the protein CATSPRGQGGTQYF.

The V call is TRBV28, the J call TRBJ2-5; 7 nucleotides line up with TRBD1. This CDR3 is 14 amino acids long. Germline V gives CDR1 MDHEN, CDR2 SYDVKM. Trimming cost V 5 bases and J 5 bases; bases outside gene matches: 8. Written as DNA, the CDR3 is TGTGCCAGCAGTCCAGGACAGGCCCCGGAGACCCAGTACTTC. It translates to CASSPGQAPETQYF.

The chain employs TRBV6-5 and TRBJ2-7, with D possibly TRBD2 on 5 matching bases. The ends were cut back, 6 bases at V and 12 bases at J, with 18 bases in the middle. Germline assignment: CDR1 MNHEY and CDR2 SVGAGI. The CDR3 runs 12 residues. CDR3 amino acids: CASSPPTGIRYF. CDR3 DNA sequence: TGTGCCAGCAGCCCGCCTACGGGGATTCGGTACTTC.

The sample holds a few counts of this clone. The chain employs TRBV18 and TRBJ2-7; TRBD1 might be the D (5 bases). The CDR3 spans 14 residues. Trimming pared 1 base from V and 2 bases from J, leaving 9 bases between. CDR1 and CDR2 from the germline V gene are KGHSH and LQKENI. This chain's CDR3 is CASSPQGNAYEQYF. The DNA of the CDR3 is TGTGCCAGCTCACCACAGGGGAACGCCTACGAGCAGTACTTC.

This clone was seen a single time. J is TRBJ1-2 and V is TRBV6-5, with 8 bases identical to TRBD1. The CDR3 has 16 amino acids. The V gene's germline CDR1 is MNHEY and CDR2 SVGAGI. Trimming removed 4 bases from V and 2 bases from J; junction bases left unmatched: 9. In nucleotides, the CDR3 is TGTGCCAGCAGTTCGCCGAGGGGACAGGCCAACTATGGCTACACCTTC. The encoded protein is CASSSPRGQANYGYTF.